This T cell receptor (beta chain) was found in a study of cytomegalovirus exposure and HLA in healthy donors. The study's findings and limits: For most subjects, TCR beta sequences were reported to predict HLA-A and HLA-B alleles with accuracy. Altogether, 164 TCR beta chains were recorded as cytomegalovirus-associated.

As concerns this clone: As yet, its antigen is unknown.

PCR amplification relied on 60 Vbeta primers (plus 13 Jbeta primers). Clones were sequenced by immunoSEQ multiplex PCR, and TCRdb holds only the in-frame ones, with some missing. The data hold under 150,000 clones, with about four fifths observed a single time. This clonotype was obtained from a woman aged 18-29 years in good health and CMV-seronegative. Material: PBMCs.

CDR3 DNA: TGTGCCAGTAGTATACGGGGGGGCCGGGAGACCCAGTACTTC. This codes for CASSIRGGRETQYF. The gene calls are TRBV19 and TRBJ2-5, with TRBD2 matching 8 bases. The CDR3 runs 14 residues. Looked up from germline, CDR1 is LNHDA and CDR2 is SQIVND (reference sequence). The trim removed 2 bases at V and 5 bases at J, leaving 4 bases unmatched.